This T cell receptor (beta chain) emerged from a study of blood T cell repertoires in COVID-19. Assay used: immunoSEQ multiplex PCR; TCRdb lists only in-frame clones, some missing. The sample gives 85,000 to 120,000 clones, approximately 84% of which show up once; 13% to 15% is in the top ten. The receptor's source is a woman aged 55-69 years with acute or convalescent COVID-19. The sequenced sample consisted of peripheral blood.

CDR3 region: CASSSKGGEPGYTF. The CDR3 DNA follows: TGTGCCAGCAGCTCAAAGGGAGGGGAGCCTGGCTACACCTTC. The chain links TRBV7-3 to TRBJ1-2, with D tentatively TRBD1 (5 bases). V was trimmed by 4 bases and J by 7 bases, leaving 16 bases between them. The germline CDR1 and CDR2 sequences are SGHTA and FQGTGA. The CDR3 totals 14 residues.